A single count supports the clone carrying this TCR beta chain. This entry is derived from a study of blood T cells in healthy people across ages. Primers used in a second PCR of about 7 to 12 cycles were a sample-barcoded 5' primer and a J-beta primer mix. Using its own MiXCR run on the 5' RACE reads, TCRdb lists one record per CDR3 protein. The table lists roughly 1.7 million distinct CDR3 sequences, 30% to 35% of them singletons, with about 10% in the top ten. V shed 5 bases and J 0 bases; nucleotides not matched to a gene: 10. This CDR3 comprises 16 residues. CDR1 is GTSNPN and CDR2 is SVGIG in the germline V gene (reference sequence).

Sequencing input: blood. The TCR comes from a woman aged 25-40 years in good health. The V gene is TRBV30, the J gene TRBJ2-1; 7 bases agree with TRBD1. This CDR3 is CAWQTQGVGSYNEQFF. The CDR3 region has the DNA TGTGCCTGGCAGACTCAGGGGGTTGGCTCCTACAATGAGCAGTTCTTC.